Given below is one T cell receptor beta chain in context. Germline CDR1 is SGHRS and CDR2 is YFSETQ. CDR3 length: 15 amino acids. V dropped 5 bases and J dropped 6; count of bases not matched to a gene: 11. Authors' processing steps: Nucleated cell number was recorded as an estimate derived from reference gene primer amplification. Assay: immunoSEQ multiplex PCR; the TCRdb copy retains only in-frame clones and omits some. The V and J calls and clone size come from that table; D and trimming were worked out from the DNA. The sample has over 200,000 clones; around 88% are singletons. This sample was included in a study of blood T cell repertoires in COVID-19. Study background: Acute and convalescent COVID-19 samples came from the United States, Italy and Spain. In each case, the material was cDNA or gDNA derived from T cells, B-cell-depleted T cells, or PBMCs.

The sample taken for sequencing was PBMCs or T cells enriched from blood (not recorded which). The J gene is TRBJ2-3, the V gene TRBV5-1; 8 nucleotides agree with TRBD1. This receptor was taken from a woman aged 40-49 years with acute COVID-19. CDR3 in amino acids: CASSLTGARYDTQYF. The CDR3 nucleotides are TGCGCCAGCAGTTTGACAGGGGCGAGGTATGATACGCAGTATTTT. Full variable domain (outside the CDR3, taken from reference TRBV5-1 and TRBJ2-3): KAGVTQTPRYLIKTRGQQVTLSCSPISGHRSVSWYQQTPGQGLQFLFEYFSETQRNKGNFPGRFSGRQFSNSRSEMNVSTLELGDSALYLCASSLTGARYDTQYFGPGTRLTVL.